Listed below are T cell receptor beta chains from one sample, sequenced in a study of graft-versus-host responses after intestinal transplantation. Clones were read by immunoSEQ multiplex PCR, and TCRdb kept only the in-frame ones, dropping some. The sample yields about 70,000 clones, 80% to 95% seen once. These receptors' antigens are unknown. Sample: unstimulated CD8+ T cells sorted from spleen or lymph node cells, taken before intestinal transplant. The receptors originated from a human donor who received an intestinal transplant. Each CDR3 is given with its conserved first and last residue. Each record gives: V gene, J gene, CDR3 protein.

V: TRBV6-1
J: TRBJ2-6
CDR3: CRAGANVLTF

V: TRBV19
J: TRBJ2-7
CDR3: CASGTGAYEQYF

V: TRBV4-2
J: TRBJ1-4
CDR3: CASSQTTGGVGEKLFF

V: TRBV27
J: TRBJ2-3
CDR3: CASSLAPVNTQYF

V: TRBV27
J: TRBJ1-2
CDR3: CASSLSGQMTNYGYTF

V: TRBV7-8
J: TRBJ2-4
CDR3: CASSWQGADGAKNIQYF

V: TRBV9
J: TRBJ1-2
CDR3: CASSVSGDYGYTF

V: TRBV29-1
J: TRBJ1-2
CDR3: CSVDKQGAISPNYGYTF

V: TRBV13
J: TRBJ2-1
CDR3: CASSPDTNEQFF

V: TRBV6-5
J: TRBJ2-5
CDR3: CASSYSFRDREETQYF

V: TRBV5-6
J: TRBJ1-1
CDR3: CASSFGGSAEAFF

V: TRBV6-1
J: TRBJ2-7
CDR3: CASSETSGPYEQYF

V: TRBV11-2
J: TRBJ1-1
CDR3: CASSFTWAKNTEAFF

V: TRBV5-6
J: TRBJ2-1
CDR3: CASSLGTEQFF

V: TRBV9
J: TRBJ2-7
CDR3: CASSPSGDPYEQYF

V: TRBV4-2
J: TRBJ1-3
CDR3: CASSQLVTGVPGNTIYF

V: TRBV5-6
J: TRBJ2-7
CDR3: CASSLAPKRGGGYEQYF

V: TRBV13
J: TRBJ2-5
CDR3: CASGIGWETQYF

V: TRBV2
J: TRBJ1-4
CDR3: CASSPTGGVNEKLFF

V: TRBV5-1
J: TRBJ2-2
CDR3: CASSWGGPPGELFF

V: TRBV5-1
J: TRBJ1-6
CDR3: CASSFYGSSYNSPLHF

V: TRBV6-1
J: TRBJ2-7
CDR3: CASSLGVYEQYF

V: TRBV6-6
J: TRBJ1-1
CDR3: CASSYSRAEAFF

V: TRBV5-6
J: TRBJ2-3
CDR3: CASSWDSTNTQYF

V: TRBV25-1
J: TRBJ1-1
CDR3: CASSDGWRYHTEAFF

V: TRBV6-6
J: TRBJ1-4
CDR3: CASSYVSTETNEKLFF

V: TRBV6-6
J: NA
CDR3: CASTGGSTFYEQYF

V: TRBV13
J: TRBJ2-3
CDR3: CASSSGLAGGHDSDTQYF